This T cell receptor beta chain emerged from a study of blood T cell repertoires in COVID-19. Background on the study: Some COVID-19 samples were acute and others convalescent; all came from the United States, Italy and Spain. T cells, B-cell-depleted T cells, or PBMCs supplied cDNA or gDNA.

In the study's own analysis: Estimation of nucleated cell counts relied on the amplification of reference gene primers. Profiled with immunoSEQ multiplex PCR; TCRdb holds only in-frame clones, not every one. That table furnishes V, J and clone size, whereas the DNA furnished D and trimming. The sample records approximately 150,000 clones, approximately 82% being singletons. V was pared by 5 bases and J by 6 bases, with 13 bases of the junction left unmatched. CDR1 and CDR2 (germline): LGHNT, FRNRAP. The CDR3 consists of 16 residues. This receptor was obtained from a human donor with acute or convalescent COVID-19. The donor label of this sample is uncertain. What was sequenced was peripheral blood. This chain uses TRBV12-5 with TRBJ2-3; 8 bases are shared with TRBD1. CDR3 loop: CASGPPNRGMSDTQYF. Written as DNA, the CDR3 is TGTGCTAGTGGTCCGCCGAACAGGGGGATGTCGGATACGCAGTATTTT.